This passage covers 20 T cell receptor beta chains from one sample sequenced in a study of T cell responses to AZD1222 COVID-19 vaccine. Profiled with immunoSEQ multiplex PCR; TCRdb holds only in-frame clones, not every one. The sample includes approximately 92,000 clones, more than 75% of them seen just once. Here the sequenced sample was peripheral blood, taken on day 0 of AZD1222 vaccination. These receptor sequences come from an adult in good health.

The chain has TRBV9 and TRBJ1-6; the match to TRBD1 covers 10 bases. Losses at the gene ends were 4 bases for V and 9 bases for J; bases not matched to a gene: 7. Germline assignment: CDR1 SGDLS and CDR2 YYNGEE. CDR3 length: 15 amino acids. The CDR3 nucleotides read TGTGCCAGCAGCCCATCCGGGACAGGGGCTTCACCCCTCCACTTT. Translated, it gives CASSPSGTGASPLHF.

This clone is medium-sized in the sample. This chain connects TRBV18 to TRBJ1-3, with 12 bases identical to TRBD1. Germline V lookup: CDR1 KGHSH, CDR2 LQKENI. The V segment lost 0 bases and the J segment 0 bases; nucleotides outside the gene matches: 3. This CDR3 comprises 18 residues. For the CDR3, the DNA is TGTGCCAGCTCACCACCGGGACAGGGGGCGAACTCTGGAAACACCATATATTTT. Encoded protein: CASSPPGQGANSGNTIYF. Combining the CDR3 with reference TRBV18 and TRBJ1-3 gives the whole variable domain NAGVMQNPRHLVRRRGQEARLRCSPMKGHSHVYWYRQLPEEGLKFMVYLQKENIIDESGMPKERFSAEFPKEGPSILRIQQVVRGDSAAYFCASSPPGQGANSGNTIYFGEGSWLTVV.

The chain links TRBV7-9 to TRBJ2-3; TRBD1 matches at 9 bases. Germline V lookup: CDR1 SEHNR, CDR2 FQNEAQ (reference sequence). V lost 5 bases to trimming and J lost 2 bases; unmatched junction nucleotides: 5. CDR3 length: 15 amino acids. The CDR3 sequence is CASSEGQGFTDTQYF. Here the CDR3 DNA reads TGTGCCAGCAGCGAGGGACAGGGCTTCACAGATACGCAGTATTTT. The full variable domain, with the rest looked up from reference TRBV7-9 and TRBJ2-3, is DTGVSQNPRHKITKRGQNVTFRCDPISEHNRLYWYRQTLGQGPEFLTYFQNEAQLEKSRLLSDRFSAERPKGSFSTLEIQRTEQGDSAMYLCASSEGQGFTDTQYFGPGTRLTVL.

The chain carries TRBV6-1 and TRBJ1-2; 8 nucleotides align to TRBD1. Germline V CDR1 and CDR2: MNHNS, SASEGT. The CDR3 is 15 residues long. V lost 2 bases, J lost 4 bases, and 6 bases stayed unmatched. The CDR3 protein is CASSERQGSIYGYTF. The CDR3 DNA follows: TGTGCCAGCAGTGAACGACAGGGGTCTATCTATGGCTACACCTTC.

V gene TRBV7-3 combines with J gene TRBJ1-1; D perhaps matches TRBD1 (5 bases). CDR1 and CDR2 (germline): SGHTA, FQGTGA. The CDR3 length is 13 residues. Trimming left V 5 bases short and J 1 base short, with 8 bases between. The CDR3 loop is CASSTDKNTEAFF. The CDR3 nucleotides are TGTGCCAGCAGCACGGACAAGAACACTGAAGCTTTCTTT.

This rearrangement joins TRBV15 to TRBJ1-2, with D possibly matching TRBD1 (6 bases). CDR3 length: 13 amino acids. The ends were cut back, 6 bases at V and 8 bases at J, with 16 bases in the middle. CDR1 and CDR2 from the germline V gene are LNHNV and YYDKDF (reference sequence). CDR3 sequence reads: CATRGGDRVGYTF. The CDR3 DNA follows: TGTGCCACCAGAGGGGGGGACCGGGTAGGCTACACCTTC.

This clone turned up a few times. V gene TRBV19 combines with J gene TRBJ2-7; D not resolved. The CDR3 contains 11 residues. Trimming pared 4 bases from V and 3 bases from J, leaving 4 bases between. Germline loops: CDR1 LNHDA, CDR2 SQIVND (reference sequence). CDR3 bases: TGTGCCAGTAGTAGCGACTACGAGCAGTACTTC. Its translation: CASSSDYEQYF.

The chain carries TRBV29-1 and TRBJ2-3; D perhaps matches TRBD1 (6 bases). Germline lookup yields CDR1 SQVTM and CDR2 ANQGSEA. The CDR3 covers 13 residues. V lost 4 bases to trimming and J lost 8 bases, with 16 bases between them. The CDR3 region is CSVVGTLRGTQYF. CDR3 bases: TGCAGCGTTGTTGGGACACTACGGGGTACGCAGTATTTT.

CDR3 sequence (DNA): TGCGCCAGCAGCCAAGATTCCGGCTACGAGCAGTACTTC. Residues: CASSQDSGYEQYF. The gene calls are TRBV4-1 and TRBJ2-7; D gene uncertain. The CDR3 has 13 residues. Germline lookup yields CDR1 MGHRA and CDR2 YSYEKL. Trimming cost V 0 bases and J 3 bases, with 6 bases left between them.

The chain links TRBV15 to TRBJ2-7; perhaps TRBD1 as D (6 bases). Trimming cost V 3 bases and J 4 bases, with 7 bases left between them. The germline V gene has CDR1 LNHNV and CDR2 YYDKDF (reference sequence). The CDR3 extends over 12 amino acids. The CDR3, as DNA: TGTGCCACCAGCAGCCAGGGGTACGAGCAGTACTTC. Protein product: CATSSQGYEQYF.

This chain links TRBV7-2 with TRBJ2-1, with TRBD2 identical over 15 bases. The CDR3 has 16 amino acids. V shed 5 bases and J 7 bases; nucleotides not matched to a gene: 6. The germline V gene encodes CDR1 SGHTA and CDR2 FQGNSA. Here the CDR3 DNA reads TGTGCCAGCAGCCCCTCCGGGACTAGCGGGGGGAATGAGCAGTTCTTC. Translating gives CASSPSGTSGGNEQFF.

This sequence joins TRBV7-6 and TRBJ2-2, with D possibly matching TRBD1 (5 bases). Germline V gene sequence: CDR1 SGHVS, CDR2 FNYEAQ. V was cut by 8 bases and J by 0 bases, with 16 bases left in between. This CDR3 is 16 amino acids long. As DNA, the CDR3 is TGTGCCAGCTCTCTGGCCCAGGGTTCGAACACCGGGGAGCTGTTTTTT. It yields the protein CASSLAQGSNTGELFF.

Only one count was recorded for this clone. The chain links TRBV2 to TRBJ2-5; weak D call: TRBD1 (5 bases). The CDR3 covers 15 residues. CDR1 is SNHLY, CDR2 FYNNEI, per germline. V lost 3 bases and J 5 bases, leaving 16 bases between the germline ends. CDR3 sequence (DNA): TGTGCCAGCAGTGACCCAAACTGGGGCTCGGAGACCCAGTACTTC. Translation gives CASSDPNWGSETQYF. Looking up the rest from reference TRBV2 and TRBJ2-5 gives the full variable domain: EPEVTQTPSHQVTQMGQEVILRCVPISNHLYFYWYRQILGQKVEFLVSFYNNEISEKSEIFDDQFSVERPDGSNFTLKIRSTKLEDSAMYFCASSDPNWGSETQYFGPGTRLLVL.

This clone came up a few times. This chain uses TRBV12-5 with TRBJ2-2; TRBD2 agrees at 7 bases. The CDR3 contains 15 residues. From germline, CDR1 is LGHNT and CDR2 FRNRAP. V trimming: 5 bases; J trimming: 3 bases; junction bases outside the gene matches: 6. The DNA for the CDR3 is TGTGCTAGTGGTCCCCTAGCGGCCTACACCGGGGAGCTGTTTTTT. Its translation: CASGPLAAYTGELFF.

This chain connects TRBV6-5 to TRBJ2-7; D call uncertain. Trimming removed 0 bases from V and 2 bases from J, with 8 bases in between. The CDR3 contains 14 residues. Germline CDR1 reads MNHEY; CDR2 reads SVGAGI. CDR3: CASSYSFPTYEQYF. CDR3 nucleotides: TGTGCCAGCAGTTACTCGTTCCCGACCTACGAGCAGTACTTC.

The chain links TRBV7-2 to TRBJ1-5, with 8 nucleotides matching TRBD1. Germline V gene lookup returns CDR1 SGHTA and CDR2 FQGNSA. The CDR3 spans 17 residues. V gave up 4 bases and J gave up 7 bases; unmatched junction bases: 15. CDR3 region: CASSSLPPGGAFQPQHF. DNA of the CDR3: TGTGCCAGCAGCTCCCTACCACCAGGGGGCGCGTTCCAGCCCCAGCATTTT.

The rearrangement links TRBV27 to TRBJ1-1, with a weak D call TRBD1 (5 bases). The V gene's germline CDR1 is MNHEY and CDR2 SMNVEV (reference sequence). Trimming shortened V by 8 bases and J by 8 bases, and 12 bases separated the two germline ends. The CDR3 has 11 amino acids. In DNA form, the CDR3 reads TGTGCCAGCTTCGGGACGGCAGAAGCTTTCTTT. Its translation: CASFGTAEAFF.

V usage is TRBV19 and J usage is TRBJ1-3, with a weak D call TRBD1 (5 bases). V lost 8 bases and J 10 bases, leaving 15 bases between the germline ends. Germline CDR1 LNHDA, CDR2 SQIVND (reference sequence). There are 12 residues in the CDR3. The CDR3 DNA follows: TGTGCCAGTGGGTTGTCAGGGAGGACCATATATTTT. Translated, it gives CASGLSGRTIYF.

This sequence joins TRBV11-1 and TRBJ2-1; no definite D call. Germline V gene sequence: CDR1 SGHAT, CDR2 FQDESV (reference sequence). The V and J ends lost 5 bases and 2 bases respectively, with 13 bases between them. The CDR3 has 15 residues. The CDR3 loop is CASSLRDGPYNEQFF. The CDR3 DNA is TGTGCCAGCAGCCTCCGAGATGGCCCCTACAATGAGCAGTTCTTC. The full variable domain, its missing parts supplied by reference TRBV11-1 and TRBJ2-1, is EAEVAQSPRYKITEKSQAVAFWCDPISGHATLYWYRQILGQGPELLVQFQDESVVDDSQLPKDRFSAERLKGVDSTLKIQPAELGDSAMYLCASSLRDGPYNEQFFGPGTRLTVL.

The chain recombines TRBV2 with TRBJ1-2; 7 bases fit TRBD1. The CDR3 sequence is 12 residues long. CDR1 is SNHLY, CDR2 FYNNEI, per germline. The junction had 1 base not matched to a gene; V was cut back by 6 bases and J by 3 bases. In DNA form, the CDR3 reads TGTGCCAGCAGGGGACAGTACTATGGCTACACCTTC. Translating gives CASRGQYYGYTF.